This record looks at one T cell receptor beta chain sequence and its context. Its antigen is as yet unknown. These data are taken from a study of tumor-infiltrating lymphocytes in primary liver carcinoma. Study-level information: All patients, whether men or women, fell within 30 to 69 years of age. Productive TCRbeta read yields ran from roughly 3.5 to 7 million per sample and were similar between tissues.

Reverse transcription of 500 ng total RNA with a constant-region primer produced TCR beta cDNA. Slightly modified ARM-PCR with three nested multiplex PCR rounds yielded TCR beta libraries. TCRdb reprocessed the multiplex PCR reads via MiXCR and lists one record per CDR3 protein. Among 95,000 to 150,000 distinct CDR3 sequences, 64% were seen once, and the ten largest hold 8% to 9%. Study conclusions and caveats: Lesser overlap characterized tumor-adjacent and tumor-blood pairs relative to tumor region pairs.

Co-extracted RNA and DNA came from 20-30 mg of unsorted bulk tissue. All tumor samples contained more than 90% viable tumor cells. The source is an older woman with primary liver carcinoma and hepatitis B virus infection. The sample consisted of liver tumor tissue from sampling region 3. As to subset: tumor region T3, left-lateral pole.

CDR3 amino acids: CASSDTGGPNTEAFF. DNA of the CDR3: TGTGCCAGCAGCGATACAGGGGGCCCTAACACTGAAGCTTTCTTT. This sequence joins TRBV7-9 and TRBJ1-1; 9 bases agree with TRBD1. Germline CDR1 SEHNR, CDR2 FQNEAQ (reference sequence). The CDR3 runs 15 residues. V dropped 5 bases and J dropped 2; count of bases not matched to a gene: 6. Full variable domain (outside the CDR3, taken from reference TRBV7-9 and TRBJ1-1): DTGVSQNPRHKITKRGQNVTFRCDPISEHNRLYWYRQTLGQGPEFLTYFQNEAQLEKSRLLSDRFSAERPKGSFSTLEIQRTEQGDSAMYLCASSDTGGPNTEAFFGQGTRLTVV.